One and the same sample provided the 13 T cell receptor beta chains below, sequenced in a study of blood T cell repertoires in COVID-19. The method was immunoSEQ multiplex PCR; TCRdb's version includes in-frame clones alone and lacks a portion of them. The data contain about 200,000 clones, 85% to 90% of them singletons. The source material was PBMCs or T cells enriched from blood (not recorded which). The receptors stem from a man aged 25-40 years who had recovered from COVID-19.

The chain couples TRBV6-2 or TRBV6-3 to TRBJ2-5, with TRBD2 matching 7 bases. The germline gives CDR1 MNHEY, CDR2 SVGEGT. CDR3 length equals 16 residues. With 4 bases clipped from V and 7 bases from J, the junction kept 15 bases outside the gene matches. CDR3 nucleotides: TGTGCCAGCAGTTCCCGAGGCGGGAGCGGGGTGGGGACCCAGTACTTC. Residues: CASSSRGGSGVGTQYF.

The gene calls are TRBV6-5 and TRBJ2-2, with 9 bases matching TRBD1. Germline values: CDR1 MNHEY, CDR2 SVGAGI. J lost 5 bases, V lost 7 bases, and 5 bases had no gene match. The CDR3 totals 14 residues. The CDR3 spells CASTPQGATGELFF. The CDR3 coding sequence is TGTGCCAGCACCCCACAGGGGGCAACCGGGGAGCTGTTTTTT.

This clone has only one observation. The chain uses TRBV27 and TRBJ2-5; 12 nucleotides agree with TRBD2. The CDR3 runs to 15 residues. Germline CDR1 is MNHEY and CDR2 is SMNVEV (reference sequence). Unmatched junction bases numbered 6, after V lost 6 bases and J lost 4 bases. CDR3: CASSPRTSGVETQYF. The CDR3 DNA follows: TGTGCCAGCAGCCCCAGGACTAGCGGGGTAGAGACCCAGTACTTC.

The rearrangement uses TRBV2 and TRBJ1-4; 8 nucleotides agree with TRBD1. CDR1 is SNHLY, CDR2 FYNNEI, per germline. Germline trimming cut 4 bases from V and 0 bases from J; bases unmatched to any gene: 4. The CDR3 extends over 16 amino acids. The CDR3 sequence: CASSGDRLSTNEKLFF. The CDR3 nucleotides read TGTGCCAGCAGTGGGGACAGGCTCTCAACTAATGAAAAACTGTTTTTT.

J is TRBJ1-1 and V is TRBV7-9; maybe TRBD1 (5 bases). The CDR3 sequence is 11 residues long. Germline CDR1 SEHNR, CDR2 FQNEAQ (reference sequence). V lost 5 bases, J lost 10 bases, and 11 bases lay in between. The CDR3 DNA follows: TGTGCCAGCAGCCCAGAGACAGTAGCTTTCTTT. Protein sequence: CASSPETVAFF.

CDR3 sequence: CSVDRVEAFF. The CDR3 bases are TGCAGCGTGGACAGGGTGGAAGCTTTCTTT. V is TRBV29-1 and J is TRBJ1-1; 8 bases line up with TRBD1. The CDR3 runs to 10 residues. Losses at the gene ends were 6 bases for V and 8 bases for J; bases not matched to a gene: 2. CDR1 and CDR2 from the germline V gene are SQVTM and ANQGSEA.

The J gene is TRBJ1-1, the V gene TRBV27; tentative D call: TRBD1 (5 bases). The CDR3 consists of 13 residues. Germline V gene data show CDR1 as MNHEY and CDR2 as SMNVEV (reference sequence). The V gene lost 6 bases and the J gene lost 4 bases, with 12 bases spanning the gap. This CDR3 is CASSPQGGTEAFF. The DNA for the CDR3 is TGTGCCAGCAGCCCCCAGGGAGGCACTGAAGCTTTCTTT.

The V call is TRBV24-1, the J call TRBJ2-7; 7 bases are shared with TRBD2. V was clipped by 4 bases and J by 3 bases; unmatched bases: 8. CDR1 is KGHDR, CDR2 SFDVKD, per germline. The CDR3 has 15 amino acids. CDR3 bases: TGTGCCACCAGTGACAGAAGCGGGACTTACTACGAGCAGTACTTC. This gives the protein CATSDRSGTYYEQYF.

The chain links TRBV5-1 to TRBJ1-1, with 7 bases lining up with TRBD1. V shed 6 bases and J 0 bases; nucleotides not matched to a gene: 5. The CDR3 is made up of 14 amino acids. Germline CDR1 and CDR2: SGHRS and YFSETQ. CDR3 DNA: TGCGCCAGCACCACCGGGACAGTGAACACTGAAGCTTTCTTT. It translates to CASTTGTVNTEAFF.

This clone appeared once. V and J are TRBV6-5 and TRBJ2-1; 7 bases align to TRBD1. This CDR3 is built from 16 residues. Looked up from germline, CDR1 is MNHEY and CDR2 is SVGAGI. Losses at the gene ends were 0 bases for V and 4 bases for J; bases not matched to a gene: 6. The CDR3 sequence: CASSYSSDRPYNEQFF. The CDR3, as DNA: TGTGCCAGCAGTTACTCATCGGACAGGCCTTACAATGAGCAGTTCTTC.

The rearrangement joins TRBV12-3 or TRBV12-4 to TRBJ2-5; D is unclear. CDR3 length equals 13 residues. With 6 bases removed from V and 4 bases from J, the gap between germline ends came to 12 bases. The CDR3 sequence is CASRALARETQYF. The CDR3 DNA sequence: TGTGCCAGCAGGGCTTTGGCCCGAGAGACCCAGTACTTC.

The chain is built from TRBV14 and TRBJ2-1, with 10 nucleotides matching TRBD2. V dropped 0 bases and J dropped 6; count of bases not matched to a gene: 14. The CDR3 runs to 19 residues. The germline V gene encodes CDR1 SGHDN and CDR2 FVKESK. Here the CDR3 reads CASSQDRGFRLAGANEQFF. The DNA for the CDR3 is TGTGCCAGCAGCCAAGATAGGGGATTCCGGCTAGCGGGAGCCAATGAGCAGTTCTTC. Looking up the rest from reference TRBV14 and TRBJ2-1 gives the full variable domain: EAGVTQFPSHSVIEKGQTVTLRCDPISGHDNLYWYRRVMGKEIKFLLHFVKESKQDESGMPNNRFLAERTGGTYSTLKVQPAELEDSGVYFCASSQDRGFRLAGANEQFFGPGTRLTVL.

The V call is TRBV4-2, the J call TRBJ2-7, with 10 bases identical to TRBD1. Germline V gives CDR1 LGHNA, CDR2 YNFKEQ. The CDR3 runs to 14 residues. Trimming at V came to 5 bases and at J to 2 bases, leaving 3 bases not matched to a gene. The CDR3 sequence is CASSRQGATYEQYF. For the CDR3, the DNA is TGTGCCAGCAGCAGACAGGGGGCCACCTACGAGCAGTACTTC.